Following are 2 T cell receptor beta chains from one sample sequenced in a study of response to subunit inactivated influenza vaccine (dated by TCRdb to between 2018 and 2020). Library preparation was by RT-PCR. The instrument given in TCRdb is Illumina HiSeq 2500. Using fastp trimming at Q25 and MiXCR clonotype assembly, TCRdb reanalyzed the public sequencing data and kept in-frame beta chains. Each entry is one CDR3 protein sequence, shown with its most common DNA and genes. This sample gives roughly 550,000 distinct CDR3 sequences in total; around a quarter of them show up just once. Approximately 2.9% of the sample goes to the ten largest clones. The same data also contributed to another study, on T cells expressing NK-cell markers. The second study, in turn, reports: 5'RACE template switching, by which a universal primer site and unique molecular identifiers were added, was used to make TCR beta cDNA libraries.

The input for sequencing was CD4+ T cells sorted from PBMCs, taken about 13 days after vaccination. All receptors come from a man in his fifties who received an inactivated influenza vaccine. Donor details come from another sample of the same person, matched by shared clones.

J is TRBJ1-1 and V is TRBV9; D not resolved. Germline V gives CDR1 SGDLS, CDR2 YYNGEE. Trimming took 3 bases from V and 11 from J, leaving 14 bases between them. There are 12 residues in the CDR3. CDR3 protein: CASSEVGKWAFF. The CDR3 region has the DNA TGTGCCAGCAGCGAAGTGGGGAAGTGGGCTTTCTTT.

This CDR3 is CASSKGSHGYTF. CDR3 bases: TGTGCCAGCAGTAAGGGTTCACATGGCTACACCTTC. This rearrangement joins TRBV28 to TRBJ1-2; D is undetermined. The CDR3 consists of 12 residues. Germline assignment: CDR1 MDHEN and CDR2 SYDVKM. Trimming left V 5 bases short and J 6 bases short, with 10 bases between.